This T cell receptor (beta chain) emerged from a study of identical twins. Study-level findings and limits: Out-of-frame alpha sequences common to twins were enriched for low generation probability.

Each CDR3 protein is one row after TCRdb ran MiXCR on the 5' RACE reads. The profile shows some 600,000 distinct CDR3 sequences, about 7.1% of them singletons. This clonotype was detected ten times or more. Antigen specificity is unknown. The germline CDR1 and CDR2 sequences are SGHTA and FQGNSA. Trimming took 3 bases from V and 2 from J, leaving 8 bases between them. The CDR3 totals 14 residues. These data were likewise used in another study, on yellow fever vaccine responses in identical twins.

The TCR comes from a woman under 30 in good health. The sequenced sample consisted of PBMCs. V usage is TRBV7-2 and J usage is TRBJ2-1; D is unclear. DNA of the CDR3: TGTGCCAGCAGCTTTGGCGTGACCTACAATGAGCAGTTCTTC. Its protein product is CASSFGVTYNEQFF.